The sequence of this T cell receptor (beta chain) was determined in a study of identical twins. MiXCR, run by TCRdb on the 5' RACE reads, gives a single entry per CDR3 protein. The profile covers 450,000 to 650,000 distinct CDR3 sequences, with roughly 15% appearing a single time and more than 0.4% taken by the ten largest. V lost 3 bases to trimming and J lost 2 bases, with 8 bases between them. This CDR3 has 14 residues. CDR1 and CDR2 (germline): LGHDT, YNNKEL (reference sequence). The same specimen was also included in a second study, on yellow fever vaccine responses in identical twins.

Specimen: CD4+ T cells sorted from blood. The V call is TRBV3-1, the J call TRBJ2-1, with D tentatively TRBD2 (5 bases). The TCR sequence derives from a woman younger than 30 in good health. CDR3 in amino acids: CASSHTGTYNEQFF. In DNA form, the CDR3 reads TGTGCCAGCAGCCATACCGGGACCTACAATGAGCAGTTCTTC.